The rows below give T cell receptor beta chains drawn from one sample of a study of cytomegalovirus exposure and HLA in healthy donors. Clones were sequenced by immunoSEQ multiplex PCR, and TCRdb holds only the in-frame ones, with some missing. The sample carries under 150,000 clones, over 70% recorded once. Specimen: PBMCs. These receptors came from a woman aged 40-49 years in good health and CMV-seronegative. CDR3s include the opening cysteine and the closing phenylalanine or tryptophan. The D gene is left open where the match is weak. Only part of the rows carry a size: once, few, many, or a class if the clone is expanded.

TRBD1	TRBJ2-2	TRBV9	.	CASGRGLTGELFF	TGTGCCAGCGGCAGGGGGCTTACCGGGGAGCTGTTTTTT
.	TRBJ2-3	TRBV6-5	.	CASSYSGEGPDTQYF	TGTGCCAGCAGTTACTCCGGGGAAGGGCCAGATACGCAGTATTTT
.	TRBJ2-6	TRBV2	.	CASSGIVDRISGANVLTF	TGTGCCAGCAGTGGGATCGTTGACAGAATCTCTGGGGCCAACGTCCTGACTTTC
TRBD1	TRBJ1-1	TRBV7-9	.	CASSQKGTANTEAFF	TGTGCCAGCAGCCAGAAGGGGACAGCGAACACTGAAGCTTTCTTT
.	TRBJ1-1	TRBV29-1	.	CSVGWRGSTEAFF	TGCAGCGTTGGGTGGAGGGGAAGCACTGAAGCTTTCTTT
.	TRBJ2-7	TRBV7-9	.	CSSSLDRVQYF	TGTTCCAGCAGCTTAGATCGCGTACAGTACTTC
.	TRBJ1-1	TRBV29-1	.	CSCHRERDTEAFF	TGCAGCTGTCACAGGGAGCGTGACACTGAAGCTTTCTTT
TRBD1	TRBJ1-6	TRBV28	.	CASSRAGDRGNSPLHF	TGTGCCAGCAGTCGAGCCGGGGACAGGGGTAATTCACCCCTCCACTTT
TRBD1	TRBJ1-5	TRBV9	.	CASSERGVLRDRGNQPQHF	TGTGCCAGCAGCGAGAGGGGCGTACTCCGGGACAGGGGGAATCAGCCCCAGCATTTT
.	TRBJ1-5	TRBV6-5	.	CASSLEGRQPQHF	TGTGCCAGCAGTCTGGAAGGGAGACAGCCCCAGCATTTT
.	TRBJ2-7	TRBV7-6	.	CASSLGVYSYEQYF	TGTGCCAGCAGCTTAGGAGTCTACTCCTACGAGCAGTACTTC
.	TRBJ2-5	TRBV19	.	CASSGWTEETQYF	TGTGCCAGTAGTGGGTGGACAGAAGAGACCCAGTACTTC
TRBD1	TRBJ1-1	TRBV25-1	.	CASSDLGGRGEAFF	TGTGCCAGCAGTGATCTAGGGGGCCGGGGTGAAGCTTTCTTT
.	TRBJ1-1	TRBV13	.	CASSLGTAAIWNTEAFF	TGTGCCAGCAGCTTAGGGACTGCCGCAATTTGGAACACTGAAGCTTTCTTT
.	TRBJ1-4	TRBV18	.	CASSPPQASTNEKLFF	TGTGCCAGCTCACCACCGCAGGCCTCAACTAATGAAAAACTGTTTTTT
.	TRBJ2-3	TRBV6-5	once	CASGRSSSTDTQYF	TGTGCCAGTGGTCGGTCTAGCAGCACAGATACGCAGTATTTT
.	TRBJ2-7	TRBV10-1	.	CASRDSATYEQYF	TGCGCCAGCAGGGACAGCGCTACCTACGAGCAGTACTTC
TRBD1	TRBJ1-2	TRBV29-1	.	CSVPRRDRDYGYTF	TGCAGCGTGCCGAGGAGGGACAGAGACTATGGCTACACCTTC
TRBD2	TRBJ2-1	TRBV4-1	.	CASSQTAGGPKFF	TGCGCCAGCAGCCAGACGGCGGGGGGGCCTAAGTTCTTC
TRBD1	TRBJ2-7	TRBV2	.	CASSGQGRSYEQYF	TGTGCCAGCAGTGGACAGGGTAGGTCCTACGAGCAGTACTTC
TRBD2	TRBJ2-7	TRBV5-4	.	CASSPLAGGSYEQYF	TGTGCCAGCAGCCCGTTAGCGGGAGGGTCCTACGAGCAGTACTTC
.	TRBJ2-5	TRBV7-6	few	CASSFSPHQTQYF	TGTGCCAGCAGTTTTAGCCCCCACCAGACCCAGTACTTC
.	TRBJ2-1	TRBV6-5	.	CASSPQRSSYNEQFF	TGTGCCAGCAGCCCTCAGCGGAGCTCCTACAATGAGCAGTTCTTC
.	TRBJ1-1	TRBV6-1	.	CASSVIPDTEAFF	TGTGCCAGCAGTGTAATTCCGGACACTGAAGCTTTCTTT
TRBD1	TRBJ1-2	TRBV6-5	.	CASSLKTGLNYGYTF	TGTGCCAGCAGTCTCAAGACAGGGTTAAACTATGGCTACACCTTC
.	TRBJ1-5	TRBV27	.	CASGLLNGNQPQHF	TGTGCCAGCGGACTCCTGAATGGCAATCAGCCCCAGCATTTT
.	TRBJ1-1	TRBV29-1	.	CSVERGMNTEAFF	TGCAGCGTTGAGCGGGGAATGAACACTGAAGCTTTCTTT
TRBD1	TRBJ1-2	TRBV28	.	CASSSGQGAPPGYTF	TGTGCCAGCAGTTCCGGACAGGGCGCCCCCCCTGGCTACACCTTC
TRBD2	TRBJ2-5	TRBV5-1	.	CASSLGLAAPQETQYF	TGCGCCAGCAGCCTGGGACTAGCGGCACCCCAAGAGACCCAGTACTTC
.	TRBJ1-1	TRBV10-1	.	CASSRDLNTEAFF	TGCGCCAGCAGTCGGGATCTGAACACTGAAGCTTTCTTT
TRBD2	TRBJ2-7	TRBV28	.	CASSFRLAGYEQYF	TGTGCCAGCAGTTTTCGGCTAGCGGGGTACGAGCAGTACTTC
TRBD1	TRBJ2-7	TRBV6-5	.	CASSPRGQGYEQYF	TGTGCCAGCAGTCCCAGGGGACAGGGCTACGAGCAGTACTTC
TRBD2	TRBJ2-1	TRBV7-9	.	CASSQTSGTFNEQFF	TGTGCCAGCAGCCAGACTAGCGGGACTTTCAATGAGCAGTTCTTC
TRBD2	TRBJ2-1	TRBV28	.	CASSLVLAGGTVHEQFF	TGTGCCAGCAGTTTAGTACTAGCGGGAGGCACCGTCCATGAGCAGTTCTTC
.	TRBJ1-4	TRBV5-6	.	CASSLSPGTTDNEKLFF	TGTGCCAGCAGCTTGAGTCCCGGGACAACCGATAATGAAAAACTGTTTTTT
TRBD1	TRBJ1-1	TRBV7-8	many	CASSPRQGSTEAFF	TGTGCCAGCAGCCCTCGACAGGGGAGCACTGAAGCTTTCTTT
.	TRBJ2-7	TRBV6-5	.	CASSEQGFSYEQYF	TGTGCCAGCAGTGAGCAGGGGTTCTCCTACGAGCAGTACTTC
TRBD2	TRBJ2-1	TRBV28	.	CASSPEVAGEQFF	TGTGCCAGCAGTCCCGAGGTAGCGGGGGAGCAGTTCTTC
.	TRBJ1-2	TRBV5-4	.	CASSQDRSGSHYGYTF	TGTGCCAGCAGCCAGGACAGATCTGGGTCCCACTATGGCTACACCTTC
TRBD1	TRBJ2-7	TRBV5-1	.	CASSRDRSYYEQYF	TGCGCCAGCAGCCGGGACAGATCCTATTACGAGCAGTACTTC
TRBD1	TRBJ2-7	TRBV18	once	CASSRTAGTGSYEQYF	TGTGCCAGCTCACGAACAGCCGGGACAGGGAGCTACGAGCAGTACTTC
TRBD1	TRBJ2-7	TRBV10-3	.	CATRQGGYEQYF	TGTGCCACCCGACAGGGGGGGTACGAGCAGTACTTC
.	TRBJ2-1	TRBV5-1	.	CASSSLTGFNEQFF	TGCGCCAGCAGCTCGTTAACAGGATTTAATGAGCAGTTCTTC
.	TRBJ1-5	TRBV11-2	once	CASSRQAEQPQHF	TGTGCCAGCAGCCGACAGGCAGAACAGCCCCAGCATTTT
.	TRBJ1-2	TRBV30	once	CAWSALGATGYTF	TGTGCCTGGAGTGCCTTGGGGGCCACTGGCTACACCTTC
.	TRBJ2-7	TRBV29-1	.	CSVGWGLAGYTPEQYF	TGCAGCGTTGGCTGGGGACTCGCGGGATATACTCCCGAGCAGTACTTC
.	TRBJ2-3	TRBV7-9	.	CSSSEQITDTQYF	TGTTCCAGCAGCGAACAGATCACAGATACGCAGTATTTT
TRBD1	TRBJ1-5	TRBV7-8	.	CASSLGGGSSNQPQHF	TGTGCCAGCAGCTTAGGAGGGGGCAGTAGCAATCAGCCCCAGCATTTT
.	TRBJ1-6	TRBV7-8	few	CASSLHPVSPLHF	TGTGCCAGCAGCTTACACCCAGTCTCACCCCTCCACTTT
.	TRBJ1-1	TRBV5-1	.	CASSLAAPRTTEAFF	TGCGCCAGCAGCTTAGCGGCACCAAGAACGACTGAAGCTTTCTTT
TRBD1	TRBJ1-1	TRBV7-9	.	CASSQGQGAWAEAFF	TGTGCCAGCAGCCAGGGACAGGGGGCCTGGGCTGAAGCTTTCTTT
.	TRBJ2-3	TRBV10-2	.	CASSVSGPTDTQYF	TGCGCCAGCAGTGTGAGCGGCCCCACAGATACGCAGTATTTT